The present TCR beta chain was sequenced within a study of CD4 T cells in relation to SARS-CoV-2 and coronaviruses. Study information: The restricting HLA molecule for shared crossreactive spike epitopes was mapped.

Details on this clone: Its antigen is as yet unknown.

The repertoire was sequenced with immunoSEQ multiplex PCR; TCRdb's copy has only in-frame clones and lacks some. The data contain tens of thousands of clones, about 76% of them singletons. CD4 enrichment then naive enrichment separated naive from memory CD4+ cells. Sorted naive or memory CD4+ cells met CEF peptides for 10 days. V gave up 4 bases and J gave up 5 bases, with 20 bases separating them. The CDR3 contains 16 residues. CDR1 is LGHDT and CDR2 is YNNKEL in the germline V gene (reference sequence). The sample consisted of memory CD4+ T cells from PBMCs, cultured in vitro. The clonotype originates from an adult with COVID-19. The gene calls are TRBV3-1 (or the pseudogene TRBV3-2) and TRBJ2-5, with D uncertain. The CDR3 bases are TGTGCCAGCAGCCCAGGTGGCCTAACCGGCGTCGAGACCCAGTACTTC. This encodes CASSPGGLTGVETQYF.